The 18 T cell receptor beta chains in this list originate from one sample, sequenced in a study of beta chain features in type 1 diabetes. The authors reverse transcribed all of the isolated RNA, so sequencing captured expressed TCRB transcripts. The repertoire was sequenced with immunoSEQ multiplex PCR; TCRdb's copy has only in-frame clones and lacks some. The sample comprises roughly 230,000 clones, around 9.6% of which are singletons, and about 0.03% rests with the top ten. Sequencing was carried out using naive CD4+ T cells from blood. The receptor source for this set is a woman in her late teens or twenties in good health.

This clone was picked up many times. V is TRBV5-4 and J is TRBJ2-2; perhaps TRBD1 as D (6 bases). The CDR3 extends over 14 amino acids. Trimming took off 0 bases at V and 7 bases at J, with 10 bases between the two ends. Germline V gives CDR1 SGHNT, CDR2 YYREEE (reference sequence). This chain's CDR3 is CASSLAQGLGELFF. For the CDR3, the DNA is TGTGCCAGCAGCTTGGCACAGGGCCTCGGGGAGCTGTTTTTT.

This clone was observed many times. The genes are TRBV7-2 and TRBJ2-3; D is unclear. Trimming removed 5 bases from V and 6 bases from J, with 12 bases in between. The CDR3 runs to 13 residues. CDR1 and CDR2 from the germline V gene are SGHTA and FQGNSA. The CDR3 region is CASSPFVADTQYF. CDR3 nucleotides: TGTGCCAGCAGCCCCTTCGTAGCCGATACGCAGTATTTT.

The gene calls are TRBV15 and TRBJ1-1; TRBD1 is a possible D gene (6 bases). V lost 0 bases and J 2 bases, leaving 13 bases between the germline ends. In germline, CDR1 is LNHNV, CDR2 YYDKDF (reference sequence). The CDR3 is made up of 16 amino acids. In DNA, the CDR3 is TGTGCCACCAGCAGAGAAGGAACAGGGATAAACACTGAAGCTTTCTTT. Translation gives CATSREGTGINTEAFF.

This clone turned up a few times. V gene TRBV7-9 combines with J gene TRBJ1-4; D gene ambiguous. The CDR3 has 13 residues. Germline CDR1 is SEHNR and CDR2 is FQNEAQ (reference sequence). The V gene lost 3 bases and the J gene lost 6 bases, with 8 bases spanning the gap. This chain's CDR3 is CASSFPNYEKLFF. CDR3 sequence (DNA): TGTGCCAGCAGCTTTCCAAACTATGAAAAACTGTTTTTT.

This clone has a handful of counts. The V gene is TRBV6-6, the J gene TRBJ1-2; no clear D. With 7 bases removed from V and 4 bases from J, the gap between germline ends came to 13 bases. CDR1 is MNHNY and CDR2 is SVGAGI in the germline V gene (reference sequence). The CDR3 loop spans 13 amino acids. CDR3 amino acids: CASTREGGYGYTF. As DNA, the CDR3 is TGTGCCAGCACCCGAGAGGGCGGCTATGGCTACACCTTC.

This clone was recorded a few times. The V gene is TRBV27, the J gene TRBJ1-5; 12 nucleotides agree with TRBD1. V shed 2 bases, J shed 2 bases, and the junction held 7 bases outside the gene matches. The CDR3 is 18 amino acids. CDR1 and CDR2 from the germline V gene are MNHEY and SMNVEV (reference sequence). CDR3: CASSLQGTGGAGNQPQHF. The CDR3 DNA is TGTGCCAGCAGTTTACAGGGGACAGGGGGCGCGGGCAATCAGCCCCAGCATTTT.

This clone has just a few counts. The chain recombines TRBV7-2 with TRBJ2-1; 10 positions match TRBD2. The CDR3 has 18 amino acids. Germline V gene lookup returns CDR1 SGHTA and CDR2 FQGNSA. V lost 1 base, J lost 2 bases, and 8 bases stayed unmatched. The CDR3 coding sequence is TGTGCCAGCAGCTTAGGGCCCCCTAGCGGGAGTACCTACAATGAGCAGTTCTTC. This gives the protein CASSLGPPSGSTYNEQFF.

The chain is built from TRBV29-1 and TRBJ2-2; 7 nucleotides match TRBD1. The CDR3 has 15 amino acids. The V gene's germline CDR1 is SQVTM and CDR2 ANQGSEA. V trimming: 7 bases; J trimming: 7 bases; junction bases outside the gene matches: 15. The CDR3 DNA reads TGCAGCGCCGGACAGGCGAATCCCTATGGCGGGGAGCTGTTTTTT. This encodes CSAGQANPYGGELFF.

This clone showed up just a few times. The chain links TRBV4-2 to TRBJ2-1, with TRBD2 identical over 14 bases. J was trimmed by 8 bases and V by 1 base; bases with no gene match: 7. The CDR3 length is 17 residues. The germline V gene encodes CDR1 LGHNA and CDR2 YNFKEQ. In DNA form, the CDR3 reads TGTGCCAGCAGCCAAGCGACTAGCGGGAGGGCAGACGATGAGCAGTTCTTC. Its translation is CASSQATSGRADDEQFF.

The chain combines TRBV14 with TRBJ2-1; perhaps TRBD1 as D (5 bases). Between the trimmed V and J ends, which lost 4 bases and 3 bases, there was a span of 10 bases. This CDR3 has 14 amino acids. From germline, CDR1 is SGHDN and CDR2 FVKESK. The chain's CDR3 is CASSPQVGYNEQFF. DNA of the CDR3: TGTGCCAGCAGCCCACAGGTGGGCTACAATGAGCAGTTCTTC.

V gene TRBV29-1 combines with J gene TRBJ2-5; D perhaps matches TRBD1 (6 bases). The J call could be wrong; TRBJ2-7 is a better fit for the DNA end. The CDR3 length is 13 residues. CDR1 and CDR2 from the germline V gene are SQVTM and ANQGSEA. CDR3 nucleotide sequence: TGCAGCGTTGTCAGGGGAACCACCTACGAGCAGTACTTC. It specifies CSVVRGTTYEQYF.

The CDR3 coding sequence is TGCGCCAGCAGCCCTGGGACTAGCGGGAGGGCCGTAAATGAGCAGTTCTTC. Translated: CASSPGTSGRAVNEQFF. The chain combines TRBV4-1 with TRBJ2-1, with 16 bases that match TRBD2. Trimming removed 4 bases from V and 7 bases from J; junction bases left unmatched: 7. Germline CDR1 reads MGHRA; CDR2 reads YSYEKL. The CDR3 extends over 17 amino acids.

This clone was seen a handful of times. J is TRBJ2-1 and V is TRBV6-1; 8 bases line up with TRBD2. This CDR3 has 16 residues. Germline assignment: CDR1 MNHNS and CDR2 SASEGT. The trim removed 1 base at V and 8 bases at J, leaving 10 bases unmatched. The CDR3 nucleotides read TGTGCCAGCAGTGAAGGGGACTTAGCGGGGCTCCATGAGCAGTTCTTC. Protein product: CASSEGDLAGLHEQFF.

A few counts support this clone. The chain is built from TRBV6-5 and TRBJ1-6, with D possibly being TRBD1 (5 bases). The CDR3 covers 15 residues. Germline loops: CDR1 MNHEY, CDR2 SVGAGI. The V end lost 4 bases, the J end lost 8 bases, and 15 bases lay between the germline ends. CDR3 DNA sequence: TGTGCCAGCAGTTCCCCGTCAAGGGGTTATTCACCCCTCCACTTT. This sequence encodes CASSSPSRGYSPLHF.

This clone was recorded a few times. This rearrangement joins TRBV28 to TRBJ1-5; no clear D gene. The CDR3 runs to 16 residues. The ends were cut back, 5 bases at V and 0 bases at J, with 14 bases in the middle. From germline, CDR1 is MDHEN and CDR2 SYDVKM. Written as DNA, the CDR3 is TGTGCCAGCAGTCCGCTGAGGGTGGTTAGCAATCAGCCCCAGCATTTT. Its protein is CASSPLRVVSNQPQHF.

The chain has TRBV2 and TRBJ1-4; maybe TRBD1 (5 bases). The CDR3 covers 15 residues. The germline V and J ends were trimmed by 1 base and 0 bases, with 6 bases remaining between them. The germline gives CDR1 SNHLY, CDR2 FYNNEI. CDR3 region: CASSEGQSTNEKLFF. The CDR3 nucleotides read TGTGCCAGCAGTGAAGGACAGTCAACTAATGAAAAACTGTTTTTT.

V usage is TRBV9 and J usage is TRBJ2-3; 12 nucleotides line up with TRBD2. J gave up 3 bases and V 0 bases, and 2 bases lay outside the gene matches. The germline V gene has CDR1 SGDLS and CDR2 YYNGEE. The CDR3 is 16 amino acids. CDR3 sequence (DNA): TGTGCCAGCAGCGTAGCGACTAGCGGGGGAACAGATACGCAGTATTTT. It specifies CASSVATSGGTDTQYF.

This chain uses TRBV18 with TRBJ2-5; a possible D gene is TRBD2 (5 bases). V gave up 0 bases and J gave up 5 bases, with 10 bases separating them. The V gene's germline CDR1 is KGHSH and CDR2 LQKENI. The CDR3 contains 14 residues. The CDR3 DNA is TGTGCCAGCTCACCACCGGGCACGGGGGAGACCCAGTACTTC. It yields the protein CASSPPGTGETQYF.